This record concerns one TCR beta chain sequence. Template switching, a step in the protocol, added a universal primer site, and cDNA carried unique molecular identifiers. TCRdb passed the 5' RACE reads through MiXCR, listing each CDR3 protein once. This sample has about 220,000 distinct CDR3 sequences, with approximately 7.3% found just once. The CDR3 totals 15 residues. V was pared by 5 bases and J by 2 bases, with 5 bases of the junction left unmatched. CDR1 is MGHRA, CDR2 YSYEKL, per germline. This specimen belongs to a study of identical twins. The same data also went into a second study, on yellow fever vaccine responses in identical twins.

This clonotype was obtained from a woman younger than 30 in good health. J is TRBJ1-3 and V is TRBV4-1; 8 nucleotides align to TRBD1. Sequenced input: CD8+ T cells sorted from blood. The CDR3 coding sequence is TGCGCCAGCAGCAACGACAGGGGAGCTGGAAACACCATATATTTT. Protein product: CASSNDRGAGNTIYF.